The rows below give T cell receptor beta chains drawn from one sample of a study of blood T cell repertoires in COVID-19. TCRdb's copy holds only in-frame clones and misses some; the assay was immunoSEQ multiplex PCR. This sample has 55,000 to 85,000 clones, with more than 65% found just once. The sequencing sample was made of peripheral blood. These receptors originate from a woman in her 70s with acute or convalescent COVID-19. Both conserved end residues are part of each CDR3. D genes are given only for firm matches. Only part of the rows carry a size: once, few, many, or a class if the clone is expanded.

>TRBD2|16|TRBV3-1/TRBV3-2|TRBJ2-2|NA
CASSQGLASNTGELFF
TGTGCCAGCAGCCAAGGACTAGCGTCGAACACCGGGGAGCTGTTTTTT
>NA|15|TRBV5-1|TRBJ1-1|NA
CASSLLGGQNTEAFF
TGCGCCAGCAGCTTGTTAGGAGGCCAGAACACTGAAGCTTTCTTT
>TRBD1|18|TRBV6-1|TRBJ1-3|NA
CASSESQGAALSGNTIYF
TGTGCCAGCAGTGAATCCCAGGGGGCGGCTCTCTCTGGAAACACCATATATTTT
>TRBD1|15|TRBV4-3|TRBJ1-1|NA
CASSQGTGAQTEAFF
TGCGCCAGCAGCCAGGGGACAGGTGCACAGACTGAAGCTTTCTTT
>NA|16|TRBV30|TRBJ2-6|NA
CAWSRGAPPGANVLTF
TGTGCCTGGAGTCGGGGGGCGCCGCCAGGGGCCAACGTCCTGACTTTC
>NA|14|TRBV2|TRBJ2-7|NA
CASLKAESSYEQYF
TGTGCCAGCCTCAAAGCGGAAAGCTCCTACGAGCAGTACTTC
>TRBD2|17|TRBV5-1|TRBJ2-3|once
CASSTIPRLAGVGTQYF
TGCGCCAGCAGCACCATCCCTCGACTAGCGGGGGTGGGTACGCAGTATTTT
>NA|13|TRBV28|TRBJ2-1|NA
CASGGLVNNEQFF
TGTGCCAGCGGGGGACTGGTAAACAATGAGCAGTTCTTC
>TRBD1|14|TRBV6-5|TRBJ2-2|NA
CASLGQGNTGELFF
TGTGCCAGCCTAGGACAGGGGAACACCGGGGAGCTGTTTTTT
>NA|10|TRBV20-1|TRBJ1-2|NA
CSATYYGYTF
TGCAGTGCTACTTACTATGGCTACACCTTC
>NA|15|TRBV18|TRBJ1-5|NA
CASSPGGQNNQPQHF
TGTGCCAGCTCACCCGGAGGGCAGAACAATCAGCCCCAGCATTTT
>NA|14|TRBV13|TRBJ1-1|NA
CASSLSAAGYEAFF
TGTGCCAGCAGCTTATCGGCGGCGGGATATGAAGCTTTCTTT
>TRBD1|16|TRBV19|TRBJ2-1|NA
CASTPIGTGSYNEQFF
TGTGCCAGTACCCCGATAGGGACAGGCTCCTACAATGAGCAGTTCTTC
>NA|13|TRBV12-3/TRBV12-4|TRBJ2-7|NA
CAAGDRSSYEQYF
TGTGCTGCAGGGGACCGAAGCTCCTACGAGCAGTACTTC
>NA|13|TRBV29-1|TRBJ1-2|NA
CSVEMGANYGYTF
TGCAGCGTTGAAATGGGAGCTAACTATGGCTACACCTTC
>NA|15|TRBV19|TRBJ2-7|NA
CASSIAPSRNYEQYF
TGTGCCAGTAGTATAGCACCTAGTAGAAACTACGAGCAGTACTTC
>NA|16|TRBV5-1|TRBJ2-3|NA
CASSFGSSVGTDTQYF
TGCGCCAGCAGCTTCGGTTCGAGCGTTGGTACAGATACGCAGTATTTT
>NA|14|TRBV2|TRBJ1-3|few
CASRPSYSGNTIYF
TGTGCCAGCAGACCGAGTTACTCTGGAAACACCATATATTTT
>TRBD2|12|TRBV6-6|TRBJ2-7|once
CASTSGTGEQYF
TGTGCCAGCACGAGCGGGACGGGCGAGCAGTACTTC
>NA|16|TRBV19|TRBJ2-2|NA
CASSIQGNINTGELFF
TGTGCCAGTAGCATACAGGGAAACATTAACACCGGGGAGCTGTTTTTT
>TRBD1|13|TRBV5-1|TRBJ2-7|NA
CASSWDRAYEQYF
TGCGCCAGCAGCTGGGACAGAGCCTACGAGCAGTACTTC
>NA|13|TRBV29-1|TRBJ2-7|few
CSVPSRGLDEQYF
TGCAGCGTGCCTTCGCGAGGGCTGGACGAGCAGTACTTC
>TRBD2|16|TRBV7-9|TRBJ2-7|NA
CASSTPLAGGSYEQYF
TGTGCCAGCAGCACCCCCCTAGCGGGAGGCTCCTACGAGCAGTACTTC
>TRBD1|15|TRBV28|TRBJ1-5|NA
CASRGDRGLNQPQHF
TGTGCCAGCAGGGGGGACAGGGGGCTCAATCAGCCCCAGCATTTT